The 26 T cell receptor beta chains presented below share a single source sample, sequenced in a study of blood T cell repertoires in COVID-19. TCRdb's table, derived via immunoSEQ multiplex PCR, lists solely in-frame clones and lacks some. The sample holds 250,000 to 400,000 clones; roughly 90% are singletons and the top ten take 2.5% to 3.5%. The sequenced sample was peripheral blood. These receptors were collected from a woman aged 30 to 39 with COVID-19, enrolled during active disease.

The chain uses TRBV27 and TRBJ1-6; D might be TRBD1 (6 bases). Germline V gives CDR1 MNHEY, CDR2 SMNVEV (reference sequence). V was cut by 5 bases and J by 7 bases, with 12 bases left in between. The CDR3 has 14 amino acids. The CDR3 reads CASSITGPNSPLHF. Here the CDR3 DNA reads TGTGCCAGCAGTATAACAGGGCCCAATTCACCCCTCCACTTT.

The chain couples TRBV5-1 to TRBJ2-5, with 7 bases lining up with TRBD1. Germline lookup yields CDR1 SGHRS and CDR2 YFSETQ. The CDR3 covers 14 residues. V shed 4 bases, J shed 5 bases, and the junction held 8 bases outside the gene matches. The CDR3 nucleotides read TGCGCCAGCAGCGTCGGACAGGTTCCCGAGACCCAGTACTTC. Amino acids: CASSVGQVPETQYF.

The CDR3 bases are TGTGCCAGCAACCCAGGGGGCGGGAATCAGCCCCAGCATTTT. Residues: CASNPGGGNQPQHF. This rearrangement joins TRBV6-5 to TRBJ1-5; 8 nucleotides agree with TRBD1. V shed 7 bases, J shed 4 bases, and the junction held 6 bases outside the gene matches. The CDR3 covers 14 residues. Germline CDR1 is MNHEY and CDR2 is SVGAGI.

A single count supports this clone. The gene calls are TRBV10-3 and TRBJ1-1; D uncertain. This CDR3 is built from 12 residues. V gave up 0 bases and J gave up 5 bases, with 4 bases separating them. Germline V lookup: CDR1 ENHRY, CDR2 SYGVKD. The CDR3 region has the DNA TGTGCCATCAGTGAGTCATCTACTGAAGCTTTCTTT. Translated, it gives CAISESSTEAFF.

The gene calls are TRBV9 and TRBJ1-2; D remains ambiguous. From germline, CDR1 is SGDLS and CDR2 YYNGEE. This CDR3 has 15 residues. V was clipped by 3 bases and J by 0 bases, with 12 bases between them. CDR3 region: CASSGALSTNYGYTF. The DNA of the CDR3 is TGTGCCAGCAGCGGAGCTTTATCTACTAACTATGGCTACACCTTC.

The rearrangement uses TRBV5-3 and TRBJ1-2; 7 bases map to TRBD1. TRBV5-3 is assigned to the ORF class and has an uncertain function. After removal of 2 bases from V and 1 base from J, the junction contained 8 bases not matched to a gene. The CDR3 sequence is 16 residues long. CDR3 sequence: CARSFAGTAFNYGYTF. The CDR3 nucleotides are TGTGCCAGAAGCTTCGCGGGGACAGCTTTTAACTATGGCTACACCTTC.

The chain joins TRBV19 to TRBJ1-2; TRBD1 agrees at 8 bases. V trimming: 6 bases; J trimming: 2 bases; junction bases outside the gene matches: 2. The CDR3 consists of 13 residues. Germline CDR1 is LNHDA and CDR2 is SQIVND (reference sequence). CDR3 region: CASRDRENYGYTF. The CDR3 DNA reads TGTGCCAGTAGGGACAGGGAAAACTATGGCTACACCTTC.

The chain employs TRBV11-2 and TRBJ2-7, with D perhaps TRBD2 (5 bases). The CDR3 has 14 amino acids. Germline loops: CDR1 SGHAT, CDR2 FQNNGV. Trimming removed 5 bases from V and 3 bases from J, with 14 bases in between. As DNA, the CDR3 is TGTGCCAGCAGCCCAAATGGGAGAATCTACGAGCAGTACTTC. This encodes CASSPNGRIYEQYF.

CDR3 loop: CAWSLPLGRQETQYF. In DNA, the CDR3 is TGTGCCTGGAGTCTACCTTTGGGGCGGCAAGAGACCCAGTACTTC. The chain joins TRBV30 to TRBJ2-5; a weak D match, TRBD1 (5 bases). CDR3 length: 15 residues. The V end lost 2 bases, the J end lost 2 bases, and 15 bases lay between the germline ends. Germline V lookup: CDR1 GTSNPN, CDR2 SVGIG (reference sequence). Full variable domain (remainder filled in from reference TRBV30 and TRBJ2-5): SQTIHQWPATLVQPVGSPLSLECTVEGTSNPNLYWYRQAAGRGLQLLFYSVGIGQISSEVPQNLSASRPQDRQFILSSKKLLLSDSGFYLCAWSLPLGRQETQYFGPGTRLLVL.

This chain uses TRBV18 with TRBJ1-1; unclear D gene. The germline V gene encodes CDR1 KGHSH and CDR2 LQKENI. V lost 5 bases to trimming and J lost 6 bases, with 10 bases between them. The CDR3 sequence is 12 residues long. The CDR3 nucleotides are TGTGCCAGCTCATCAGTTAGCGCTGAAGCTTTCTTT. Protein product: CASSSVSAEAFF.

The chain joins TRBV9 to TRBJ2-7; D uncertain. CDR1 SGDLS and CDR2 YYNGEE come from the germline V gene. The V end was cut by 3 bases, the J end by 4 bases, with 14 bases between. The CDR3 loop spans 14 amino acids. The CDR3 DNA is TGTGCCAGCAGCGGCAGAGAGGCTGGGTACGAGCAGTACTTC. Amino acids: CASSGREAGYEQYF.

CDR3 sequence: CSTRDRYSYEQYF. The CDR3 region has the DNA TGCAGCACCCGGGACAGATACTCCTACGAGCAGTACTTC. V is TRBV29-1 and J is TRBJ2-7, with TRBD1 identical over 7 bases. The CDR3 is 13 residues long. V lost 8 bases and J lost 0; bases outside the gene matches: 7. Germline V CDR1 and CDR2: SQVTM, ANQGSEA.

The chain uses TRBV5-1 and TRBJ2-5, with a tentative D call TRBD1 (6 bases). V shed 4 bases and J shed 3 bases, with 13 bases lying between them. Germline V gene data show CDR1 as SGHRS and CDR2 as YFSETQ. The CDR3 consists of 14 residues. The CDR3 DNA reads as TGCGCCAGCAGCATACTGGGGGCGGAAGAGACCCAGTACTTC. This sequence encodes CASSILGAEETQYF.

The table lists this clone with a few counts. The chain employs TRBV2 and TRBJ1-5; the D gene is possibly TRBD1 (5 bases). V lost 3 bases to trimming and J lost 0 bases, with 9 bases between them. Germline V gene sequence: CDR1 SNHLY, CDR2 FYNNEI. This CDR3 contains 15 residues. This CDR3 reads CASSDSGYSNQPQHF. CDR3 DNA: TGTGCCAGCAGTGATTCAGGGTATAGCAATCAGCCCCAGCATTTT. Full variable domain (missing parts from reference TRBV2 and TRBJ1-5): EPEVTQTPSHQVTQMGQEVILRCVPISNHLYFYWYRQILGQKVEFLVSFYNNEISEKSEIFDDQFSVERPDGSNFTLKIRSTKLEDSAMYFCASSDSGYSNQPQHFGDGTRLSIL.

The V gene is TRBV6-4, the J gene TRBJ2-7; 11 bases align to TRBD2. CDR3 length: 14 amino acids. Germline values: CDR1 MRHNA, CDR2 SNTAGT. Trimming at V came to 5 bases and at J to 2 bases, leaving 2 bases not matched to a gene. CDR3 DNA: TGTGCCAGCAGTCCACTAGCGGGAGCCTACGAGCAGTACTTC. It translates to CASSPLAGAYEQYF.

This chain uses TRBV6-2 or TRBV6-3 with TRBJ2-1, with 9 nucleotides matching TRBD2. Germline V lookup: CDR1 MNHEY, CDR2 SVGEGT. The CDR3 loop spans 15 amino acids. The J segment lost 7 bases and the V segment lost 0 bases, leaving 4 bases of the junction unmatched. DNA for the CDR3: TGTGCCAGCAGTTACTCAGGCGGGAGGGCGAATGAGCAGTTCTTC. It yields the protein CASSYSGGRANEQFF.

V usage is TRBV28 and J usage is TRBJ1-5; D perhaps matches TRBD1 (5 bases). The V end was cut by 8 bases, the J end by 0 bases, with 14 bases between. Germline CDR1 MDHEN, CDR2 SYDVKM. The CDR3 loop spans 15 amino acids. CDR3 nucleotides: TGTGCCAGCCGGTCGGGGGACTATAGCAATCAGCCCCAGCATTTT. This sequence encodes CASRSGDYSNQPQHF.

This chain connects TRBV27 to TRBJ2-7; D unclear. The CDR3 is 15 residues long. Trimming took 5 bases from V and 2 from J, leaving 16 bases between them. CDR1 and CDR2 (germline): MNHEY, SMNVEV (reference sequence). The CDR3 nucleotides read TGTGCCAGCAGTCCGGGTGCGTCGCCCACCTACGAGCAGTACTTC. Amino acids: CASSPGASPTYEQYF.

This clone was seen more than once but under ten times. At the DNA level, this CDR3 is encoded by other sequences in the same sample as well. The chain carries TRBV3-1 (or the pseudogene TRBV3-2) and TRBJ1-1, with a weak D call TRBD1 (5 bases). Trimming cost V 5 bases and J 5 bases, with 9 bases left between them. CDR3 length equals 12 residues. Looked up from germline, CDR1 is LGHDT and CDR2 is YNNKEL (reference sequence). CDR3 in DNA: TGTGCCAGCAGCGAAGGGGAGACTGAAGCTTTCTTT. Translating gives CASSEGETEAFF.

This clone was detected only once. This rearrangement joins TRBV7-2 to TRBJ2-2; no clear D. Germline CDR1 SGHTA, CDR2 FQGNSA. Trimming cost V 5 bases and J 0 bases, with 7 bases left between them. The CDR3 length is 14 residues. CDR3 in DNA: TGTGCCAGCAGCCTTGAGGCGAACACCGGGGAGCTGTTTTTT. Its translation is CASSLEANTGELFF.

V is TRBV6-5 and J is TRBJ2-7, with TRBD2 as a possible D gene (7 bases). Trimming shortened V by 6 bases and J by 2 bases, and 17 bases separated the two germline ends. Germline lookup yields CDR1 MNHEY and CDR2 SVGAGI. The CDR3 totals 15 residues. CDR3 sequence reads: CASSEGGSGPYEQYF. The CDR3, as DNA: TGTGCCAGCAGCGAGGGGGGGTCAGGGCCCTACGAGCAGTACTTC.

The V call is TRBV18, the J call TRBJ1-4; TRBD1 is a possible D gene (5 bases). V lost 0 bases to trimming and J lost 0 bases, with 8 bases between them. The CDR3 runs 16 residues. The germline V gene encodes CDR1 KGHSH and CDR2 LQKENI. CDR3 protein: CASSPPGPATNEKLFF. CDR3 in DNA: TGTGCCAGCTCACCACCGGGGCCAGCAACTAATGAAAAACTGTTTTTT.

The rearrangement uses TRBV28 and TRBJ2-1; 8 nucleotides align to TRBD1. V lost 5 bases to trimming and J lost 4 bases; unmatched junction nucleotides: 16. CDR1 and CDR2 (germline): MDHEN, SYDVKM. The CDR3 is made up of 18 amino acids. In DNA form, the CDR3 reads TGTGCCAGCAGTGAGCAGGGGGCTAGTACTGGGTTTTACAATGAGCAGTTCTTC. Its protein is CASSEQGASTGFYNEQFF.

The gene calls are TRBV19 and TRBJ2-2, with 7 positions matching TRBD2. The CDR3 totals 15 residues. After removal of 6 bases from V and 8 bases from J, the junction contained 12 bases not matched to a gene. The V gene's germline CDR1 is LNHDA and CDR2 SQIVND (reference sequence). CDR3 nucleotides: TGTGCCAGTAGACTCCGAGGGAGCGGGACGGGGGAGCTGTTTTTT. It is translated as CASRLRGSGTGELFF.

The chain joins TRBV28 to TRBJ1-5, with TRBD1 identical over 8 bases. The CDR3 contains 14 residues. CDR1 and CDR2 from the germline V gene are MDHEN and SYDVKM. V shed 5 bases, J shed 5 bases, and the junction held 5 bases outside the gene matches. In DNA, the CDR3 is TGTGCCAGCAGTCCTTCGACAGGGGATCAGCCCCAGCATTTT. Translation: CASSPSTGDQPQHF.

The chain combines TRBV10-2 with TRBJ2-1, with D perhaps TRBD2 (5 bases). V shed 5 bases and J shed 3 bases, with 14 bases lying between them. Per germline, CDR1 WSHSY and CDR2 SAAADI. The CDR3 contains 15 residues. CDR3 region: CASSSKVGVYNEQFF. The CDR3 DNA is TGCGCCAGCAGTTCCAAGGTCGGGGTCTACAATGAGCAGTTCTTC.